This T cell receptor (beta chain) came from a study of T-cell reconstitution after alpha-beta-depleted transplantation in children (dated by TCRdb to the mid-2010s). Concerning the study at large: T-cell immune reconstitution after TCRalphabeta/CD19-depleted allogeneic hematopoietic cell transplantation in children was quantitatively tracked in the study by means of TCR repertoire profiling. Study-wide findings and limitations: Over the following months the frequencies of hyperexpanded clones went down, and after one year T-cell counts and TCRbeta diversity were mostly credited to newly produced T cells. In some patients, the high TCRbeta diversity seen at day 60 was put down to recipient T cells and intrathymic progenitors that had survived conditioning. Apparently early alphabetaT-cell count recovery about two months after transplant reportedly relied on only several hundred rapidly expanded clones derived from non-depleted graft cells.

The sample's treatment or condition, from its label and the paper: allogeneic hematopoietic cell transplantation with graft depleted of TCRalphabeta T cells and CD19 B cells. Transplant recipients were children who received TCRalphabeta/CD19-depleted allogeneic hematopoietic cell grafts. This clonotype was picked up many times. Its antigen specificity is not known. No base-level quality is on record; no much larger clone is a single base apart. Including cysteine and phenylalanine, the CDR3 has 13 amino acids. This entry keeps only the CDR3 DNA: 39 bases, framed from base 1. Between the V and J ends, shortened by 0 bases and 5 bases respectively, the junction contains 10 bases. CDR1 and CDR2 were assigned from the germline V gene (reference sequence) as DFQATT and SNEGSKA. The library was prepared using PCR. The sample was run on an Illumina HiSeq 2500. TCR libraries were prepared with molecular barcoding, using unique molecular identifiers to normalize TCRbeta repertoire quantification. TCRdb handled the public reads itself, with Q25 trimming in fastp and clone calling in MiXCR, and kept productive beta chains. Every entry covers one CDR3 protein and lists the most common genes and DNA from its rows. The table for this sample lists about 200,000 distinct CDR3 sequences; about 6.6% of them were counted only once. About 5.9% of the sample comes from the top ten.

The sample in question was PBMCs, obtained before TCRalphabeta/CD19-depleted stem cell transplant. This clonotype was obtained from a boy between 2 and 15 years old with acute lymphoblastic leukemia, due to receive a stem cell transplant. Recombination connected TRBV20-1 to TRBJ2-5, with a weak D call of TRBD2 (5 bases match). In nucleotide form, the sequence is TGCAGTGCTAGAGATCCCGGGGTGGAGACCCAGTACTTC. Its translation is CSARDPGVETQYF.